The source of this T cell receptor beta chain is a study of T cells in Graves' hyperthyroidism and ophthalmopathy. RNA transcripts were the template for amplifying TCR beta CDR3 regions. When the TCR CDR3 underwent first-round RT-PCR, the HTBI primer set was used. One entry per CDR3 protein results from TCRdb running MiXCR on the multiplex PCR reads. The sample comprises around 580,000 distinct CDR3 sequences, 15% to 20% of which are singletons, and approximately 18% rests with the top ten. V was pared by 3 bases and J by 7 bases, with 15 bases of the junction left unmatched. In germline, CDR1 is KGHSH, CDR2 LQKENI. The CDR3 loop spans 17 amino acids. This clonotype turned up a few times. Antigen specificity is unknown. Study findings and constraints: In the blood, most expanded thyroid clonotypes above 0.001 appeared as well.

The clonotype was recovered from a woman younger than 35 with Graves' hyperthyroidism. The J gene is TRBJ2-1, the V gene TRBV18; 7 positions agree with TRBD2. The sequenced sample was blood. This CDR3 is CASSPLLATTSLNEQFF. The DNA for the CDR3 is TGTGCCAGCTCACCTCTACTAGCGACAACAAGTTTGAATGAGCAGTTCTTC.